This T cell receptor (beta chain) was sequenced during a study of radiotherapy plus CTLA-4 blockade in lung cancer. In this sample, this clone turned up a few times. V lost 6 bases to trimming and J lost 8 bases, with 13 bases between them. This CDR3 region has 12 residues. Germline CDR1 SNHLY, CDR2 FYNNEI. Repertoires were generated with immunoSEQ multiplex PCR, while TCRdb's copy carries only in-frame clones and drops some. The data hold around 71,000 clones, with approximately 79% observed a single time. This chain connects TRBV2 to TRBJ1-2; tentative D call: TRBD1 (5 bases). Material: peripheral blood, obtained from a patient treated with radiotherapy plus ipilimumab. The TCR comes from a human donor with non-small cell lung cancer whose response to radiotherapy plus ipilimumab could not be evaluated. Some clones in this sample may be carry-over from other donors' samples. CDR3 amino acids: CASRYTGLGYTF. The CDR3 nucleotides are TGTGCCAGCAGGTATACAGGTCTAGGCTACACCTTC.